Listed below are T cell receptor beta chains from one sample, sequenced in a study of blood T cell repertoires in COVID-19. This table comes from immunoSEQ multiplex PCR, and its TCRdb copy is limited to in-frame clones, with some not included. Of a few hundred thousand clones in the sample, approximately 90% were seen once. Sequenced sample: PBMCs or T cells enriched from blood (not recorded which). These receptors all come from an older woman who had recovered from COVID-19. CDR3s include the opening cysteine and the closing phenylalanine or tryptophan.

v_gene	j_gene	CDR3aa
TRBV9	TRBJ2-3	CASSGSLAGGVYDTQYF
TRBV4-2	TRBJ1-2	CASRQAQGGGYTF
TRBV11-2	TRBJ1-3	CASSLEGHTSGNTIYF
TRBV10-3	TRBJ1-3	CAIMGTEGNTIYF
TRBV5-1	TRBJ1-3	CASRTGGSGNTIYF
TRBV5-1	TRBJ2-7	CASSLAKSTTPSYEQYF
TRBV11-2	TRBJ2-1	CASSLGTKQFF
TRBV1	TRBJ1-1	CTSRQGCDTEAFF
TRBV30	TRBJ2-2	CAWSVLRTSGTGELFF
TRBV20-1	TRBJ2-3	CSASRGPRTDTQYF
TRBV13	TRBJ2-3	CASSYTSGGVTDTQYF
TRBV19	TRBJ1-1	CASYPGGGLGSEAFF
TRBV2	TRBJ1-3	CASSHSPSGNTIYF
TRBV7-2	TRBJ2-7	CASFLSGDRAYEQYF
TRBV10-2	TRBJ2-5	CASRASGWETQYF
TRBV5-1	TRBJ2-7	CASSLGASGDSYEQYF
TRBV15	TRBJ1-5	CATSSRGPNQPQHF